The rows below give T cell receptor beta chains drawn from one sample of a study of cytotoxic CD8 clonotypes in ibrutinib-treated CLL. Profiling relied on immunoSEQ multiplex PCR, and the TCRdb table lists in-frame clones only, not all of them. The table lists about 49,000 clones, about half of them singletons. Sequencing used PBMCs, obtained after 12 months of ibrutinib treatment. Receptors originate from a human donor with chronic lymphocytic leukemia. Each CDR3 is given with its conserved first and last residue. Each record gives: CDR3 protein, CDR3 DNA, clone size, V gene, J gene, D gene. D genes are given only for firm matches. Clone size appears in some rows only: once, few, many, or a class for an expanded clone.

CDR3: CASSQDRISSNYGYTF
DNA: TGCGCCAGCAGCCAAGATAGGATTTCTTCTAACTATGGCTACACCTTC
size: -
V: TRBV4-1
J: TRBJ1-2
D: -

CDR3: CASSPGTSSYNEQFF
DNA: TGTGCCAGCAGCCCCGGGACTAGCTCCTACAATGAGCAGTTCTTC
size: -
V: TRBV28
J: TRBJ2-1
D: TRBD2

CDR3: CASMYNSDNEQFF
DNA: TGCGCCAGCATGTACAATAGCGACAATGAGCAGTTCTTC
size: once
V: TRBV5-1
J: TRBJ2-1
D: -

CDR3: CATSSGKGSNQPQHF
DNA: TGTGCCACTAGCTCAGGGAAGGGTAGCAATCAGCCCCAGCATTTT
size: -
V: TRBV19
J: TRBJ1-5
D: -

CDR3: CASSVDETGRGNNEQFF
DNA: TGTGCCAGCAGCGTAGATGAAACGGGACGCGGGAACAATGAGCAGTTCTTC
size: -
V: TRBV9
J: TRBJ2-1
D: -

CDR3: CASSLAHGELFF
DNA: TGTGCCAGCAGCTTGGCCCACGGGGAGCTGTTTTTT
size: -
V: TRBV5-6
J: TRBJ2-2
D: -

CDR3: CASSPDWAEAFF
DNA: TGCGCCAGCAGCCCGGACTGGGCTGAAGCTTTCTTT
size: few
V: TRBV5-1
J: TRBJ1-1
D: -

CDR3: CASSPLDRGDTEAFF
DNA: TGTGCCAGCAGTCCGTTGGACAGGGGGGACACTGAAGCTTTCTTT
size: -
V: TRBV28
J: TRBJ1-1
D: TRBD1

CDR3: CASSGLSYEQYF
DNA: TGTGCCAGCAGTGGGCTTTCCTACGAGCAGTACTTC
size: few
V: TRBV11-2
J: TRBJ2-7
D: -

CDR3: CASSVGGKAYEQYF
DNA: TGTGCCAGCAGTGTAGGGGGAAAAGCCTACGAGCAGTACTTC
size: -
V: TRBV6-1
J: TRBJ2-7
D: -

CDR3: CASSLRGNENTIYF
DNA: TGCGCCAGCAGCTTGAGGGGGAATGAAAACACCATATATTTT
size: few
V: TRBV5-1
J: TRBJ1-3
D: -

CDR3: CASSLWGTNEKLFF
DNA: TGTGCCAGCAGCTTGTGGGGAACAAATGAAAAACTGTTTTTT
size: -
V: TRBV5-5
J: TRBJ1-4
D: -

CDR3: CASSQRSLTRTGDGYTF
DNA: TGTGCCAGCAGCCAACGCTCACTTACACGGACAGGGGATGGCTACACCTTC
size: -
V: TRBV9
J: TRBJ1-2
D: TRBD1

CDR3: CASSPVGGTYEQYF
DNA: TGTGCCAGCTCACCTGTTGGGGGGACCTACGAGCAGTACTTC
size: -
V: TRBV18
J: TRBJ2-7
D: -

CDR3: CASSLDWRRSSYNEQFF
DNA: TGTGCCAGCAGCTTAGATTGGAGGAGAAGCTCCTACAATGAGCAGTTCTTC
size: -
V: TRBV11-2
J: TRBJ2-1
D: -

CDR3: CASSSNRVVAFF
DNA: TGTGCCAGCAGTAGCAACAGGGTGGTCGCTTTCTTT
size: once
V: TRBV6-5
J: TRBJ1-1
D: -

CDR3: CASSLSPGSSGNTIYF
DNA: TGCGCCAGCAGCCTCTCCCCTGGGAGCTCTGGAAACACCATATATTTT
size: -
V: TRBV4-1
J: TRBJ1-3
D: -

CDR3: CASSLERGQGSGYTF
DNA: TGTGCCAGCAGCTTAGAGAGGGGACAGGGGTCAGGCTACACCTTC
size: -
V: TRBV7-8
J: TRBJ1-2
D: TRBD1

CDR3: CASSSGPQFNYGYTF
DNA: TGTGCCAGCAGTTCGGGGCCCCAGTTCAACTATGGCTACACCTTC
size: few
V: TRBV28
J: TRBJ1-2
D: -

CDR3: CASRFNYGGTGNTEAFF
DNA: TGTGCCAGCAGATTTAATTACGGGGGAACAGGAAACACTGAAGCTTTCTTT
size: once
V: TRBV27
J: TRBJ1-1
D: -

CDR3: CASLPQQGEAFF
DNA: TGTGCCAGTCTTCCTCAACAGGGGGAAGCTTTCTTT
size: few
V: TRBV19
J: TRBJ1-1
D: TRBD1

CDR3: CASSLGGFPPVGQYEQYF
DNA: TGTGCCAGCAGCTTGGGGGGATTTCCCCCAGTCGGGCAATACGAGCAGTACTTC
size: -
V: TRBV5-6
J: TRBJ2-7
D: -

CDR3: CASSPQTDFSNYGYTF
DNA: TGTGCCAGCAGCCCTCAGACAGACTTCTCTAACTATGGCTACACCTTC
size: -
V: TRBV9
J: TRBJ1-2
D: -

CDR3: CATSKDRVLPYNEQFF
DNA: TGTGCCACCAGCAAGGACAGGGTACTCCCCTACAATGAGCAGTTCTTC
size: -
V: TRBV15
J: TRBJ2-1
D: TRBD1

CDR3: CSVDRQGATEAFF
DNA: TGCAGCGTGGATCGACAGGGCGCCACTGAAGCTTTCTTT
size: -
V: TRBV29-1
J: TRBJ1-1
D: TRBD1

CDR3: CASRGDRNTEAFF
DNA: TGTGCCAGCAGGGGGGACAGAAACACTGAAGCTTTCTTT
size: once
V: TRBV2
J: TRBJ1-1
D: TRBD1

CDR3: CASSLELGTSGSYEQYF
DNA: TGTGCCAGCAGCTTAGAACTAGGGACTAGCGGATCCTACGAGCAGTACTTC
size: few
V: TRBV13
J: TRBJ2-7
D: TRBD2

CDR3: CASSQEEKKDEQFF
DNA: TGTGCCAGCAGCCAAGAAGAGAAAAAGGATGAGCAGTTCTTC
size: -
V: TRBV4-2
J: TRBJ2-1
D: -

CDR3: CASSYDQGNQPQHF
DNA: TGTGCCAGCAGTTACGATCAGGGGAATCAGCCCCAGCATTTT
size: few
V: TRBV6-6
J: TRBJ1-5
D: -

CDR3: CASSRWTGQETQYF
DNA: TGCGCCAGCAGCCGATGGACAGGCCAAGAGACCCAGTACTTC
size: -
V: TRBV5-1
J: TRBJ2-5
D: TRBD1

CDR3: CASSFGSSSYEQYF
DNA: TGTGCCAGCAGCTTCGGTTCGAGCTCCTACGAGCAGTACTTC
size: -
V: TRBV7-9
J: TRBJ2-7
D: -

CDR3: CASSPPAGRYEQYF
DNA: TGTGCCAGCTCACCACCGGCAGGCCGCTACGAGCAGTACTTC
size: -
V: TRBV18
J: TRBJ2-7
D: -

CDR3: CASSLTGQTYEQYF
DNA: TGTGCCAGCAGCTTGACGGGACAGACCTACGAGCAGTACTTC
size: -
V: TRBV5-4
J: TRBJ2-7
D: TRBD1